The sample holds a few counts of the clone carrying this T cell receptor beta chain. Its antigen is not identified. This sample stems from a study of post-analysis software for immune sequencing data. Study-level results: Patients carried four or five TRBV segments more frequently than controls did, and TRBV5-6, TRBV5-1 and TRBV20-1 were among them.

V gave up 2 bases and J gave up 5 bases, with 9 bases separating them. CDR3 length: 12 amino acids. Germline V gene sequence: CDR1 SQVTM, CDR2 ANQGSEA. Researchers reported that TCR beta cDNA libraries carried unique molecular identifiers. The source material, roughly 0.9 to 11 million T cells, gave rise to 500,000 or so cDNA molecules. TCRdb processed the PCR reads anew with MiXCR; each CDR3 protein has one entry. The sample records some 690,000 distinct CDR3 sequences, approximately 60% being singletons. The TCR comes from a girl aged 2-9 years with multiple sclerosis. What was sequenced was blood. The chain links TRBV29-1 to TRBJ1-2; the D is unclear. CDR3 sequence: CSVELEGYGYTF. CDR3 DNA: TGCAGCGTTGAACTGGAGGGATATGGCTACACCTTC.